This entry concerns a single TCR beta chain. Its antigen remains unidentified. V shed 6 bases and J 5 bases; nucleotides not matched to a gene: 16. The germline gives CDR1 LGHDT, CDR2 YNNKEL (reference sequence). The CDR3 is 17 amino acids. The data are from a study of T cell responses to AZD1222 COVID-19 vaccine. Study-wide findings and caveats: Receipt of two AZD1222 doses was followed by a rise in Spike-specific TCR breadth and depth. Dominant at 160-218 and 743-854, vaccine-associated CD4 TCRs also spanned spike.

Libraries were prepared by immunoSEQ multiplex PCR; TCRdb keeps only in-frame clonotypes and omits some of them. The sample lists 150,000 to 200,000 clones, around 87% occurring once. The sequences come from peripheral blood, collected on day 0 of MenACWY control vaccination. J is TRBJ1-5 and V is TRBV3-1 (or the pseudogene TRBV3-2), with TRBD1 matching 7 bases. The source is an adult in good health. CDR3 nucleotide sequence: TGTGCCAGCAGGGAAACAGGGGTCACGACGATTTATCAGCCCCAGCATTTT. This sequence encodes CASRETGVTTIYQPQHF.